Sequencing of this T cell receptor beta chain was carried out in a study of control samples from healthy donors and cancer patients. The CDR3 spans 11 residues. V lost 6 bases and J lost 7, with 6 bases in between. Method: immunoSEQ multiplex PCR; TCRdb's copy keeps in-frame clones and lacks some. Of some 140,000 clones in the sample, around 85% were seen once. Sequenced input: blood. The TCR originated in a young woman in good health. V is TRBV12-3 or TRBV12-4 and J is TRBJ1-4; D uncertain. The CDR3 region is CASRLTEKLFF. CDR3 nucleotide sequence: TGTGCCAGCAGACTAACTGAAAAACTGTTTTTT.